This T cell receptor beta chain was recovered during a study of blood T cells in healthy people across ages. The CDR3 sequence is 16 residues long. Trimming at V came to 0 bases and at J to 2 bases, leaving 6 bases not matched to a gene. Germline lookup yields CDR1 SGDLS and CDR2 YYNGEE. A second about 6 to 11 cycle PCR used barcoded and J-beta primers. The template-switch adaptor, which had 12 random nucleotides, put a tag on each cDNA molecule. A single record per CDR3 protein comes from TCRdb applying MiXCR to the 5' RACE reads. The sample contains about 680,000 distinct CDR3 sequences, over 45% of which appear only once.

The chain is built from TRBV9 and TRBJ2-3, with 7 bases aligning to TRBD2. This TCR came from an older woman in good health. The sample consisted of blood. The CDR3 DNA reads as TGTGCCAGCAGCGTAGAGGTGGGAGGGGTCACAGATACGCAGTATTTT. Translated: CASSVEVGGVTDTQYF. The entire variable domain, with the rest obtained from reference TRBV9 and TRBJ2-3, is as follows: DSGVTQTPKHLITATGQRVTLRCSPRSGDLSVYWYQQSLDQGLQFLIQYYNGEERAKGNILERFSAQQFPDLHSELNLSSLELGDSALYFCASSVEVGGVTDTQYFGPGTRLTVL.